These 18 T cell receptor beta chains were all obtained from the same sample, sequenced in a study of beta chain features in type 1 diabetes. These receptors' targets are unknown. General study findings and limits: Across all four CD4+ subsets, people with type 1 diabetes showed modestly shorter TCRB CDR3s.

The entirety of the isolated RNA underwent reverse transcription, so expressed TCRB transcripts were sequenced. Repertoires were generated with immunoSEQ multiplex PCR, while TCRdb's copy carries only in-frame clones and drops some. This table has some 70,000 clones, approximately 50% appearing once. Sequencing was done on a sample of central memory CD4+ T cells from blood. Every receptor here comes from a man aged 25-45 years with type 1 diabetes.

The chain is built from TRBV6-6 and TRBJ2-2, with 7 bases lining up with TRBD1. V dropped 4 bases and J dropped 0; count of bases not matched to a gene: 2. Germline CDR1 and CDR2: MNHNY and SVGAGI (reference sequence). There are 15 residues in the CDR3. The CDR3 nucleotides read TGTGCCAGCAGTTCCGGGACAGCGAACACCGGGGAGCTGTTTTTT. Encoded protein: CASSSGTANTGELFF.

This clone was seen a single time. The rearrangement uses TRBV11-2 and TRBJ2-6; D is perhaps TRBD2 (6 bases). The CDR3 has 16 amino acids. In germline, CDR1 is SGHAT, CDR2 FQNNGV. The V end was cut by 1 base, the J end by 2 bases, with 9 bases between. The CDR3 here is CASSLAGAPGANVLTF. In DNA, the CDR3 is TGTGCCAGCAGCTTAGCGGGAGCCCCTGGGGCCAACGTCCTGACTTTC.

The J gene is TRBJ1-4, the V gene TRBV5-1; TRBD1 might be the D (5 bases). Germline assignment: CDR1 SGHRS and CDR2 YFSETQ. V lost 3 bases to trimming and J lost 8 bases, with 17 bases between them. The CDR3 is 15 residues long. CDR3 nucleotides: TGCGCCAGCAGCTGGGGGGGACCCCTGGGGGAAAAACTGTTTTTT. This sequence encodes CASSWGGPLGEKLFF.

This sequence joins TRBV15 and TRBJ2-3; 9 nucleotides line up with TRBD2. CDR1 and CDR2 from the germline V gene are LNHNV and YYDKDF (reference sequence). This CDR3 spans 17 amino acids. V dropped 1 base and J dropped 0; count of bases not matched to a gene: 5. CDR3 in DNA: TGTGCCACCAGCAGAGGTTCTAGCGGGGTGAGCACAGATACGCAGTATTTT. Translation gives CATSRGSSGVSTDTQYF.

This clone was observed a handful of times. The rearrangement joins TRBV5-1 to TRBJ2-7; weak D call: TRBD1 (6 bases). Looked up from germline, CDR1 is SGHRS and CDR2 is YFSETQ. This CDR3 contains 14 residues. Trimming removed 4 bases from V and 1 base from J, with 12 bases in between. The CDR3 here is CASSPGTLSYEQYF. DNA of the CDR3: TGCGCCAGCAGCCCCGGGACACTATCCTACGAGCAGTACTTC.

The chain employs TRBV11-2 and TRBJ2-7, with TRBD2 as a possible D gene (5 bases). This CDR3 is built from 12 residues. V lost 1 base and J 6 bases, leaving 7 bases between the germline ends. Germline CDR1 reads SGHAT; CDR2 reads FQNNGV. The CDR3 DNA reads TGTGCCAGCAGCTTAGGGGGAGCCGAGCAGTACTTC. This sequence encodes CASSLGGAEQYF.

This clone was seen a single time. V and J are TRBV6-4 and TRBJ2-1; D gene unclear. The CDR3 totals 13 residues. The ends were cut back, 8 bases at V and 3 bases at J, with 11 bases in the middle. In germline, CDR1 is MRHNA, CDR2 SNTAGT. CDR3 sequence: CASGGGVYNEQFF. CDR3 DNA: TGTGCCAGCGGTGGTGGAGTCTACAATGAGCAGTTCTTC.

V and J are TRBV6-1 and TRBJ2-1, with 14 bases aligning to TRBD2. The germline V gene has CDR1 MNHNS and CDR2 SASEGT. With V trimmed by 6 bases and J by 9 bases, 4 bases remained unmatched. The CDR3 contains 14 residues. CDR3 residues: CASSGLAGGAEQFF. As DNA, the CDR3 is TGTGCCAGCAGCGGACTAGCGGGAGGAGCTGAGCAGTTCTTC.

This clone showed up just a few times. The chain employs TRBV18 and TRBJ1-1, with no clear D. Per germline, CDR1 KGHSH and CDR2 LQKENI. V lost 1 base and J 3 bases, leaving 6 bases between the germline ends. The CDR3 sequence is 13 residues long. CDR3 amino acids: CASSPQGDTEAFF. The CDR3 DNA sequence: TGTGCCAGCTCACCACAGGGAGACACTGAAGCTTTCTTT.

This clone has only a few counts. The chain joins TRBV7-2 to TRBJ2-5; D might be TRBD1 (5 bases). V lost 5 bases, J lost 5 bases, and 12 bases lay in between. Germline V lookup: CDR1 SGHTA, CDR2 FQGNSA. CDR3 length equals 13 residues. The CDR3 is CASSRRQKETQYF. The CDR3 DNA reads as TGTGCCAGCAGCCGGCGACAGAAGGAGACCCAGTACTTC.

The J gene is TRBJ1-5, the V gene TRBV19; D is unclear. Looked up from germline, CDR1 is LNHDA and CDR2 is SQIVND (reference sequence). V was cut by 5 bases and J by 0 bases, with 8 bases left in between. CDR3 length: 14 amino acids. The CDR3 coding sequence is TGTGCCAGTAGTCCGCGCCATAGCAATCAGCCCCAGCATTTT. This translates into CASSPRHSNQPQHF. The full variable domain, completed using reference TRBV19 and TRBJ1-5, is DGGITQSPKYLFRKEGQNVTLSCEQNLNHDAMYWYRQDPGQGLRLIYYSQIVNDFQKGDIAEGYSVSREKKESFPLTVTSAQKNPTAFYLCASSPRHSNQPQHFGDGTRLSIL.

The V call is TRBV10-3, the J call TRBJ2-7, with 11 bases matching TRBD1. The length of the CDR3 is 14 residues. V lost 2 bases and J lost 4; bases outside the gene matches: 1. Germline V gene sequence: CDR1 ENHRY, CDR2 SYGVKD. In DNA, the CDR3 is TGTGCCATCAGTGAGGGGGACAGGGGGTACGAGCAGTACTTC. Translation gives CAISEGDRGYEQYF.

The V and J genes are TRBV5-6 and TRBJ2-7, with 8 nucleotides matching TRBD1. V lost 5 bases and J lost 0; bases outside the gene matches: 1. The CDR3 is 13 amino acids. The germline CDR1 and CDR2 sequences are SGHDT and YYEEEE. CDR3 sequence reads: CASRGQASYEQYF. The CDR3 DNA reads as TGTGCCAGCAGGGGACAGGCCTCCTACGAGCAGTACTTC.

This chain joins TRBV28 and TRBJ1-1; D uncertain. V gave up 7 bases and J gave up 3 bases, with 12 bases separating them. The CDR3 is 13 amino acids. From germline, CDR1 is MDHEN and CDR2 SYDVKM. CDR3 amino acids: CASKFGGHTEAFF. The DNA for the CDR3 is TGTGCCAGCAAATTCGGAGGGCACACTGAAGCTTTCTTT.

V usage is TRBV2 and J usage is TRBJ1-5, with 7 bases aligning to TRBD1. The trim removed 4 bases at V and 7 bases at J, leaving 16 bases unmatched. Germline V gene data show CDR1 as SNHLY and CDR2 as FYNNEI. CDR3 length: 17 residues. The CDR3 sequence is CASSALPSRQGGQPQHF. Here the CDR3 DNA reads TGTGCCAGCAGTGCACTCCCGTCGAGACAGGGAGGCCAGCCCCAGCATTTT.

The chain employs TRBV12-5 and TRBJ1-1; perhaps TRBD1 as D (5 bases). This CDR3 is built from 17 residues. Germline V gives CDR1 LGHNT, CDR2 FRNRAP. V lost 1 base to trimming and J lost 0 bases, with 15 bases between them. Written as DNA, the CDR3 is TGTGCTAGTGGTTTGGGGGTCGACAGCCTGATGAACACTGAAGCTTTCTTT. Amino acids: CASGLGVDSLMNTEAFF.

This chain connects TRBV5-8 to TRBJ1-2; TRBD1 agrees at 7 bases. Trimming cost V 0 bases and J 0 bases; bases outside gene matches: 5. This CDR3 region has 16 residues. Germline V CDR1 and CDR2: SGHTS, YDEGEE. CDR3 nucleotide sequence: TGTGCCAGCAGCTTGGGGACAGGAAATGCTAACTATGGCTACACCTTC. Its protein is CASSLGTGNANYGYTF.

The chain carries TRBV11-3 and TRBJ2-5; TRBD2 is a possible D gene (6 bases). Trimming cost V 8 bases and J 7 bases, with 14 bases left between them. The CDR3 spans 12 residues. Germline-derived CDR1 and CDR2 are SGHNT and YENEEA. CDR3 sequence (DNA): TGTGCCAGCGGCGCGGGAAAAGGGACCCAGTACTTC. Translating it yields CASGAGKGTQYF.